A single sample is the source of the 10 T cell receptor beta chains below, sequenced in a study of blood T cells in healthy people across ages (dated by TCRdb to the mid-2010s). Libraries were built with 5' RACE. The instrument was an Illumina HiSeq 2500. A second PCR of about 6 to 11 cycles was performed with a sample-barcoded 5' primer and a J-beta primer mix. The public sequencing data were trimmed at Q25 with fastp and processed into clonotypes with MiXCR by TCRdb, which kept only in-frame beta chains. All rows with the same CDR3 protein become a single entry with the most common DNA and genes. The sample has hundreds of thousands of distinct CDR3 sequences on record, around three fifths of them singletons. Together, the top ten hold roughly 25% of the sample. Sequenced sample: blood. The receptors shown here come from a man aged 35 to 55 in good health.

About this clonotype: A read error may account for a junction end that differs from germline. The rearrangement uses TRBV7-8 and TRBJ1-6, with 9 bases that match TRBD1. The CDR3 contains 16 residues. Germline loops: CDR1 SGHVS, CDR2 FQNEAQ. In DNA, the CDR3 is TGTGCCGGCAGTTTGGAGGGGACAGGGCTCAATTCACCCCTCCACTTT. Protein sequence: CAGSLEGTGLNSPLHF.

The chain joins TRBV29-1 to TRBJ1-5; D ambiguous. CDR1 is SQVTM, CDR2 ANQGSEA, per germline. V was trimmed by 0 bases and J by 3 bases, leaving 12 bases between them. This CDR3 comprises 15 residues. Here the CDR3 reads CSVEDGRKPNQPQHF. The CDR3, as DNA: TGCAGCGTTGAAGACGGTCGGAAGCCCAATCAGCCCCAGCATTTT.

V and J are TRBV6-5 and TRBJ2-2; 9 nucleotides align to TRBD1. The CDR3 has 16 residues. Germline CDR1 reads MNHEY; CDR2 reads SVGAGI. J gave up 6 bases and V 5 bases, and 10 bases lay outside the gene matches. CDR3 DNA: TGTGCCAGCAGTCAAACCGGGACAGGGATTCCCGGGGAGCTGTTTTTT. It yields the protein CASSQTGTGIPGELFF.

This clonotype was observed a handful of times. The rearrangement joins TRBV7-2 to TRBJ1-4; 7 bases line up with TRBD1. In germline, CDR1 is SGHTA, CDR2 FQGNSA. The junction had 7 bases not matched to a gene; V was cut back by 5 bases and J by 4 bases. The CDR3 loop spans 15 amino acids. CDR3 nucleotides: TGTGCCAGCAGCCCCCAGACAGGGAATAATGAAAAACTGTTTTTT. Translating gives CASSPQTGNNEKLFF.

This clonotype was seen only a few times. The CDR3 DNA sequence: TGTGCCAGCAGTTACACACGAGCGGGAGGGCAGTTCTTC. Translating it yields CASSYTRAGGQFF. The rearrangement joins TRBV6-5 to TRBJ2-1; 9 bases are a match to TRBD2. With V trimmed by 2 bases and J by 12 bases, 5 bases remained unmatched. The germline CDR1 and CDR2 sequences are MNHEY and SVGAGI. The CDR3 loop spans 13 amino acids.

The chain combines TRBV12-3 or TRBV12-4 with TRBJ2-2; 11 bases agree with TRBD1. The CDR3 contains 17 residues. V was clipped by 5 bases and J by 2 bases; unmatched bases: 7. For the CDR3, the DNA is TGTGCCAGCAGTGGGGACAGGGGGAGCTTTAACACCGGGGAGCTGTTTTTT. This translates into CASSGDRGSFNTGELFF.

This clonotype appeared a few times. Here the CDR3 DNA reads TGTGCCAGCAGCCAAGATGGGACAGAGCCGTGGTATGGCTACACCTTC. Translated, it gives CASSQDGTEPWYGYTF. The rearrangement links TRBV3-1 to TRBJ1-2, with 7 bases fitting TRBD1. Germline V CDR1 and CDR2: LGHDT, YNNKEL (reference sequence). The CDR3 length is 16 residues. Losses at the gene ends were 0 bases for V and 5 bases for J; bases not matched to a gene: 9.

The chain couples TRBV29-1 to TRBJ2-7, with TRBD2 matching over 7 bases. The germline V gene encodes CDR1 SQVTM and CDR2 ANQGSEA. V was clipped by 4 bases and J by 2 bases; unmatched bases: 8. The CDR3 sequence is 14 residues long. In DNA form, the CDR3 reads TGCAGCGTTGGGTTGCAGGGAGGGACCTACGAGCAGTACTTC. This gives the protein CSVGLQGGTYEQYF.

This clonotype was counted between two and nine times. The chain has TRBV27 and TRBJ2-5; no reliable D call. Trimming cost V 2 bases and J 5 bases, with 9 bases left between them. The CDR3 contains 13 residues. Germline CDR1 reads MNHEY; CDR2 reads SMNVEV (reference sequence). The CDR3, as DNA: TGTGCCAGCAGTTTACGCCCCAAGGAGACCCAGTACTTC. This codes for CASSLRPKETQYF.

This clonotype appeared a few times. The CDR3 here is CASSPPSRTQYF. The CDR3 DNA follows: TGTGCCAGCAGTCCCCCGTCGAGGACCCAGTACTTC. The chain links TRBV27 to TRBJ2-5; D gene ambiguous. CDR1 and CDR2 from the germline V gene are MNHEY and SMNVEV (reference sequence). The V gene lost 5 bases and the J gene lost 7 bases, with 11 bases spanning the gap. The CDR3 is 12 residues long.